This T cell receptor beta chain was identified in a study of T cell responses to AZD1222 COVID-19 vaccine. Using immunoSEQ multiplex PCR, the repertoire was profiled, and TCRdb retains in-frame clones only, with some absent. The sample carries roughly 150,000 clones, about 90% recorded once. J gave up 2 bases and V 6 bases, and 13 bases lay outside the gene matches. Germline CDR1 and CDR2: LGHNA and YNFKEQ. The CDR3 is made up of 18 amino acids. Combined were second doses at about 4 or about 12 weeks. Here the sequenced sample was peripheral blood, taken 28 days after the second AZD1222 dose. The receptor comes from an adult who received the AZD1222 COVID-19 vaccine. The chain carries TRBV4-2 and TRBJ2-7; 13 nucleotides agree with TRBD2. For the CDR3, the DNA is TGTGCCAGCAGTCGAACCTTACTAGCGGGGGGGCCCACCTACGAGCAGTACTTC. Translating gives CASSRTLLAGGPTYEQYF.